This T cell receptor beta chain was profiled in a study of shared clonotypes between healthy human individuals (dated by TCRdb to 2019 to 2021). With respect to the entire study: The cohort comprised a couple of women and three men aged 18 to 49 years. To increase sequencing depth and limit assay-specific biases, different laboratories used diverse techniques to prepare libraries and sequence TCR repertoires. Each donor's leukapheresis produced roughly between about 0.9 and 9.5 billion PBMCs. Blood TCR repertoires of five healthy adults were deeply sequenced to estimate repertoire size and the extent of clonotype sharing between individuals. Per donor, three plates each were used for CD4 naive and CD4 memory, two for CD8 naive, and one for CD8 memory. Broader findings and caveats from the paper: Naive subsets generally had larger estimated clonotype richness than memory subsets did. Because the study included only a small number of donors, the genetic and exposure-history diversity represented was limited. Even with the large sequencing depth, rarefaction of the sorted-subset datasets indicated that sequencing was incomplete. Sampling was restricted to blood, and TCR repertoires in tissue are likely to differ from TCR repertoires in blood. Compared with non-shared clonotypes, clonotypes shared by all four sorted-subset donors had higher generation probabilities. Across a few donors, roughly 5% of naive CD4, roughly 3.5% of naive CD8, about 2.3% of memory CD4, and about 0.4% of memory CD8 clonotypes were shared. Based on pairwise subsampling, the degree of clonotype sharing among donors was expected to be affected by sequencing depth.

In regard to this clone: Its antigen is still unknown. No base quality information exists; no much larger clone differs at one position.

Healthy HIV-negative adults with no recently reported acute infections or vaccinations were included as donors. All donors were Caucasian adults living in Nashville, Tennessee, USA. Magnetic negative selection was used to enrich CD4+ T cells, after which naive cells were positively selected on CD45RA and the negative fraction became the memory subset. Blood was obtained by leukapheresis, after which PBMCs were separated by Ficoll-Histopaque density gradient centrifugation and cryopreserved in liquid nitrogen vapor phase. Analytical flow cytometry was used to check the purity and quantity of every magnetically sorted T cell population. Each sorted fraction had its genomic DNA isolated and then quantified by UV absorbance on a Nanodrop 2000c. Using the deep immunoSEQ assay, multiplex PCR amplified TCR CDR3 regions from genomic DNA. Extracted genomic DNA from each cell subset was spread evenly across all wells of several immunoSEQ 96-well plates, with each plate serving as a replicate. For sorted subsets, each replicate PCR was loaded with roughly 0.2 ug genomic DNA, equivalent to about 30,000 T cell genomes. Purified libraries were measured with a Qubit 3.0 fluorometer, size-checked on a Bioanalyzer 2100, and measured again with the KAPA Library Quantification kit. Every immunoSEQ 96-well plate was sequenced on a dedicated single-read 150-cycle Illumina NextSeq 550 flow cell. Under the source paper's analysis protocol: The immunoSEQ output contained only junctional sequences without quality scores, so filtering could not match that applied to full-length reads. To assign V/J genes and CDR3, sequences were annotated using PyIR, a Python wrapper for IgBLAST v1.9, with IMGT germline references. Reads were filtered out if the reads had weak V/J assignments (E-value above 1e-6), no CDR3, stop codons, out-of-frame junctions, or ambiguous translated residues. V3J clonotypes were defined by identical inferred V gene, J gene, and CDR3 amino acid sequence. The percentage overlap between two repertoires was calculated by dividing the number of shared unique clonotypes by the size of the smaller repertoire. RTK rarefaction, the Chao1 estimator, and Recon v2.1 estimates of unobserved clonotypes were used to assess repertoire richness. Generation probabilities were computed with OLGA for all TCRbeta clonotypes obtained by the gDNA method from several donors. TCRdb stores this immuneACCESS table with in-frame sequences only. Part of the clones is absent; in the studies checked, under half of the shortfall reflects unresolved V genes, and no reason is known for the rest. The V and J calls and clone size are taken from that table; D and trimming were inferred from the DNA. The table for this sample lists about 1.1 million clones; about 80% of them were counted only once. The top ten clonotypes cover approximately 0.52% of the sample.

The V end gives up 3 bases and the J end 3 bases, leaving 6 bases in the junction not matched to a gene. The CDR3 numbers 16 residues from cysteine through phenylalanine. Only the CDR3 region is kept as DNA, spanning 48 bases read in frame from base 1. The CDR1 and CDR2 encoded by the germline V gene are SNHLY and FYNNEI. This receptor was identified in a man aged 18 to 35 in good health. Some clones in this sample may be carry-over from other donors' samples. Material for sequencing was memory CD4+ T cells from PBMCs. In light of the paper, this sample's cell subset or site label describes: CD45RA-negative fraction. In this chain, TRBV2 is recombined with TRBJ1-2; 11 nucleotides in the junction match TRBD1. The CDR3: CASSEGQGVAHYGYTF. The sequence in DNA is TGTGCCAGCAGTGAGGGACAGGGGGTCGCCCACTATGGCTACACCTTC.